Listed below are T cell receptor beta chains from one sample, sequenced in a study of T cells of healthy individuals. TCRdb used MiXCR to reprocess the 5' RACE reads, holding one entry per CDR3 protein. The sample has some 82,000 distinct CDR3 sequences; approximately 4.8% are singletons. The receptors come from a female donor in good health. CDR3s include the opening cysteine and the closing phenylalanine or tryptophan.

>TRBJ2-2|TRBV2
CASSPQGIGELFF
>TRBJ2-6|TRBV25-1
CASSEAGAGANVLTF
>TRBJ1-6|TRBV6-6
CASSYGTDNSPLHF
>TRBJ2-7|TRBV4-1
CASSQPPSAGGSSYEQYF
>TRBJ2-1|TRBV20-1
CSAYTVGGYNEQFF
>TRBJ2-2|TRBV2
CASRARHRENTGELFF
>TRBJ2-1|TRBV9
CASSNFNGSDNEQFF
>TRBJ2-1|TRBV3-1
CASRARGAYNEQFF
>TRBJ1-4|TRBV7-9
CASSSGTGDEKLFF
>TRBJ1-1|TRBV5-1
CASSLVLGTSNTEAFF
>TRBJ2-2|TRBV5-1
CASFNTARTGELFF
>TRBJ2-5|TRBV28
CASSLRLAGTGGVETQYF
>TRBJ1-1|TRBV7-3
CASSFARGSEAFF
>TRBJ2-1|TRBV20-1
CSALSGRGSYNEQFF
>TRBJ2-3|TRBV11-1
CASSLNGGTTQYF
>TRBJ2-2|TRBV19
CASRPSYGELFF
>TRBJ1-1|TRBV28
CASGTGGRATEAFF
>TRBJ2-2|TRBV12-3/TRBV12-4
CASSKDTNTGELFF
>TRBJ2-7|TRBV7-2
CASRGAGTSYEQYF
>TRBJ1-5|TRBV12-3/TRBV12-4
CASSSPSNQPQHF
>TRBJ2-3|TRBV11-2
CASTGAGGRTDTQYF
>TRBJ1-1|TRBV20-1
CSARMGQLNTEAFF
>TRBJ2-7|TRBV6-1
CASSETPVPRLQYF
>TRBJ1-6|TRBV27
CASSFDPRGNSPLHF
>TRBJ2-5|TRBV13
CASSPRDGETQYF
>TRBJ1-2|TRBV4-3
CASSQGTTTGTAYGYTF
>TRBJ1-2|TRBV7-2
CASSLGGTGDVYTF
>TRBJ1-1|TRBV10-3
CAISDGGGPTEAFF
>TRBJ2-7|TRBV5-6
CASSSVGRTSLREQYF
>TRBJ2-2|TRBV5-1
CASSLDATGELFF
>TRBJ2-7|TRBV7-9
CASSLTGGHEQYF
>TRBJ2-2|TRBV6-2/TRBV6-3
CASSYSWGDGPNTGELFF
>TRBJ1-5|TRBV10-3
CAISDKQGAHQPQHF
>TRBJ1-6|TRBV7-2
CASSLGIGSNSPLHF
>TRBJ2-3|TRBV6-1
CASSDGGRPTDTQYF
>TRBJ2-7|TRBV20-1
CSVPDSYEQYF
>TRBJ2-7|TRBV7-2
CASKLGGVRRSTYEQYF
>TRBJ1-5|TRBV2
CASSPGQHSNQPQHF
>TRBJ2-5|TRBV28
CAAHRGWGREEETQYF
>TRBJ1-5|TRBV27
CASSKGGQGTWLSQPQHF
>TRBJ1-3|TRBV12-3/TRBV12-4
CASSLTGPANTIYF
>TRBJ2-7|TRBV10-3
CAIREQGREQYF
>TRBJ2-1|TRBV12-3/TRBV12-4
CASSPGGVAGSQNEQFF
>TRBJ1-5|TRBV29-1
CSASIEDRYNQPQHF
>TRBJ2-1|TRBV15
CATSRDLILAGVISSYNEQFF
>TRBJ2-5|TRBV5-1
CASRDGAGQETQYF
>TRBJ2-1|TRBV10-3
CAISAAAGASPHEQFF
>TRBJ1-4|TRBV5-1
CASSGIRNEKLFF
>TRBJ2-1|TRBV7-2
CASSLGLVAGDNEQFF
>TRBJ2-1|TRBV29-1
CSVEGSIASGTYNEQFF
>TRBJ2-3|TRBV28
CASSLVTVTNTDTQYF
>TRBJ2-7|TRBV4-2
CASSQLGQDAYEQYF
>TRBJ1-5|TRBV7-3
CASSETGTVNQPQHF
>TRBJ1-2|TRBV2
CASSDRGGYGYTF
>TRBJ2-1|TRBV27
CASSLLAGASLRNNEQFF
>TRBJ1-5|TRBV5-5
CASSLVAGGGGLRNQPQHF
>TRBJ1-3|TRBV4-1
CASSQDRYRAGNTIYF
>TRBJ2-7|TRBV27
CASSPTDRDAYEQYF
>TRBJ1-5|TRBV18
CASSSGGGPQHF